A selection of T cell receptor beta chains follows, all from one sample in a study of EBV T-cell therapy then PD-1 blockade in nasopharyngeal carcinoma. Assay used: immunoSEQ multiplex PCR; TCRdb lists only in-frame clones, some missing. The table records 22,000 or so clones, 82% of them present only once. Their cognate antigens are unknown. Sample: CD8+ T cells from blood, taken at day -245 from a patient whose treatment included autologous EBV-specific T cells and nivolumab. These receptor sequences come from a man aged 35 to 55 with nasopharyngeal carcinoma. The CDR3 runs from the conserved cysteine through the conserved F or W. The D gene is left open where the match is weak. Expanded clones get a size class; other rows say once, few or many, or leave the size out.

abundance: once
d_gene: -
v_gene: TRBV30
j_gene: TRBJ1-3
CDR3aa: CAWSMQGDGGNTIYF
CDR3nt: TGTGCCTGGAGTATGCAGGGAGATGGTGGAAACACCATATATTTT

abundance: -
d_gene: -
v_gene: TRBV28
j_gene: TRBJ2-7
CDR3aa: CASSLKGQLYEQYF
CDR3nt: TGTGCCAGCAGTTTAAAGGGACAACTCTACGAGCAGTACTTC

abundance: once
d_gene: -
v_gene: TRBV6-2/TRBV6-3
j_gene: TRBJ1-1
CDR3aa: CASSYGPNTEAFF
CDR3nt: TGTGCCAGCAGTTACGGGCCGAACACTGAAGCTTTCTTT

abundance: -
d_gene: TRBD1
v_gene: TRBV9
j_gene: TRBJ1-6
CDR3aa: CASSARGGPNSPLHF
CDR3nt: TGTGCCAGCAGCGCCAGAGGGGGCCCTAATTCACCCCTCCACTTT

abundance: few
d_gene: TRBD1
v_gene: TRBV6-2/TRBV6-3
j_gene: TRBJ2-7
CDR3aa: CASSYEGTGGYEQYF
CDR3nt: TGTGCCAGCAGTTACGAGGGGACAGGGGGCTACGAGCAGTACTTC

abundance: once
d_gene: -
v_gene: TRBV7-9
j_gene: TRBJ1-5
CDR3aa: CASSLGFGLFDQPQHF
CDR3nt: TGTGCCAGCAGCTTAGGGTTTGGGCTTTTCGATCAGCCCCAGCATTTT

abundance: -
d_gene: -
v_gene: TRBV6-2/TRBV6-3
j_gene: TRBJ2-6
CDR3aa: CASSYSRVSGANVLTF
CDR3nt: TGTGCCAGCAGTTACTCCCGGGTTTCTGGGGCCAACGTCCTGACTTTC

abundance: -
d_gene: -
v_gene: TRBV19
j_gene: TRBJ2-1
CDR3aa: CATQVGSGPPEQFF
CDR3nt: TGTGCCACCCAAGTGGGGAGCGGGCCTCCCGAGCAGTTCTTC

abundance: -
d_gene: -
v_gene: TRBV15
j_gene: TRBJ1-5
CDR3aa: CATSQGNKNQPQHF
CDR3nt: TGTGCCACCAGCCAGGGGAATAAGAATCAGCCCCAGCATTTT

abundance: -
d_gene: TRBD2
v_gene: TRBV3-1/TRBV3-2
j_gene: TRBJ2-7
CDR3aa: CASSQGAGDYEQYF
CDR3nt: TGTGCCAGCAGCCAAGGGGCGGGGGACTACGAGCAGTACTTC

abundance: -
d_gene: -
v_gene: TRBV2
j_gene: TRBJ1-4
CDR3aa: CASSEADQGYEKLFF
CDR3nt: TGTGCCAGCAGTGAGGCAGACCAAGGATATGAAAAACTGTTTTTT

abundance: -
d_gene: -
v_gene: TRBV5-1
j_gene: TRBJ1-6
CDR3aa: CASSLGGPGRSPLHF
CDR3nt: TGCGCCAGCAGCTTGGGGGGACCCGGGAGGTCACCCCTCCACTTT

abundance: -
d_gene: -
v_gene: TRBV2
j_gene: TRBJ2-2
CDR3aa: CASSGDSNTGELFF
CDR3nt: TGTGCCAGCAGCGGAGACTCGAACACCGGGGAGCTGTTTTTT

abundance: few
d_gene: -
v_gene: TRBV2
j_gene: TRBJ2-6
CDR3aa: CASSGSGHSGANVLTF
CDR3nt: TGTGCCAGCAGTGGATCGGGGCATTCTGGGGCCAACGTCCTGACTTTC

abundance: -
d_gene: -
v_gene: TRBV30
j_gene: TRBJ1-5
CDR3aa: CAWSVLPAGQPQHF
CDR3nt: TGTGCCTGGAGTGTACTTCCCGCGGGGCAGCCCCAGCATTTT

abundance: -
d_gene: TRBD2
v_gene: TRBV19
j_gene: TRBJ2-3
CDR3aa: CASSTGLAGVDTQYF
CDR3nt: TGTGCCAGTAGTACCGGACTAGCTGGGGTGGATACGCAGTATTTT

abundance: -
d_gene: TRBD2
v_gene: TRBV7-3
j_gene: TRBJ2-5
CDR3aa: CASSLNSGGYQETQYF
CDR3nt: TGTGCCAGCAGCTTAAATAGCGGGGGGTACCAAGAGACCCAGTACTTC

abundance: -
d_gene: -
v_gene: TRBV6-5
j_gene: TRBJ2-2
CDR3aa: CASSLGLNTGELFF
CDR3nt: TGTGCCAGCAGTTTAGGACTGAACACCGGGGAGCTGTTTTTT

abundance: -
d_gene: -
v_gene: TRBV4-3
j_gene: TRBJ1-2
CDR3aa: CASSQGIRDNYGYTF
CDR3nt: TGCGCCAGCAGCCAAGGAATCAGGGACAACTATGGCTACACCTTC

abundance: -
d_gene: -
v_gene: TRBV12-3/TRBV12-4
j_gene: TRBJ1-5
CDR3aa: CASMRVEPQHF
CDR3nt: TGTGCCAGCATGAGGGTTGAACCCCAGCATTTT

abundance: -
d_gene: -
v_gene: TRBV5-1
j_gene: TRBJ2-2
CDR3aa: CASSLSNNRGPGELFF
CDR3nt: TGCGCCAGCAGCTTGAGTAACAACAGAGGTCCCGGGGAGCTGTTTTTT

abundance: -
d_gene: -
v_gene: TRBV6-4
j_gene: TRBJ2-1
CDR3aa: CASSDAGGSYNEQFF
CDR3nt: TGTGCCAGCAGTGATGCCGGGGGCTCGTACAATGAGCAGTTCTTC

abundance: few
d_gene: -
v_gene: TRBV4-1
j_gene: TRBJ1-4
CDR3aa: CASSQEFFDRRKLFF
CDR3nt: TGCGCCAGCAGCCAAGAGTTCTTTGACCGGCGAAAACTGTTTTTT

abundance: -
d_gene: -
v_gene: TRBV30
j_gene: TRBJ1-4
CDR3aa: CAWSVVAINEKLFF
CDR3nt: TGTGCCTGGAGTGTAGTAGCAATTAATGAAAAACTGTTTTTT

abundance: -
d_gene: -
v_gene: TRBV28
j_gene: TRBJ1-1
CDR3aa: CASSFNLMNTEAFF
CDR3nt: TGTGCCAGCAGTTTTAACCTAATGAACACTGAAGCTTTCTTT

abundance: -
d_gene: TRBD1
v_gene: TRBV24-1
j_gene: TRBJ2-3
CDR3aa: CATSDTGAGPVVINTQYF
CDR3nt: TGTGCCACCAGTGATACAGGGGCGGGCCCCGTTGTGATCAATACGCAGTATTTT

abundance: -
d_gene: -
v_gene: TRBV12-2
j_gene: TRBJ2-7
CDR3aa: CASRLGSRLAGDISYEQYF
CDR3nt: TGTGCAAGTCGCTTAGGATCGCGGCTAGCGGGGGACATCTCCTACGAGCAGTACTTC

abundance: -
d_gene: -
v_gene: TRBV28
j_gene: TRBJ1-5
CDR3aa: CASSLPQGLNSNQPQHF
CDR3nt: TGTGCCAGCAGTTTGCCGCAGGGGCTTAATAGCAATCAGCCCCAGCATTTT

abundance: -
d_gene: -
v_gene: TRBV24-1
j_gene: TRBJ2-4
CDR3aa: CATSDPLWRDKGGLNIQYF
CDR3nt: TGTGCCACCAGTGATCCATTGTGGCGGGACAAAGGGGGTTTAAACATTCAGTACTTC

abundance: -
d_gene: -
v_gene: TRBV5-1
j_gene: TRBJ1-1
CDR3aa: CASSLVRGMNTEAFF
CDR3nt: TGCGCCAGCAGCTTGGTGCGGGGAATGAACACTGAAGCTTTCTTT

abundance: -
d_gene: TRBD1
v_gene: TRBV6-5
j_gene: TRBJ1-5
CDR3aa: CASRETGDVQPQHF
CDR3nt: TGTGCCAGCAGAGAGACAGGGGACGTTCAGCCCCAGCATTTT

abundance: once
d_gene: -
v_gene: TRBV18
j_gene: TRBJ2-7
CDR3aa: CASSPPGQIYEQYF
CDR3nt: TGTGCCAGCTCACCACCAGGGCAGATCTACGAGCAGTACTTC

abundance: -
d_gene: -
v_gene: TRBV20-1
j_gene: TRBJ1-2
CDR3aa: CSAKTAYGYTF
CDR3nt: TGCAGTGCAAAGACAGCTTATGGCTACACCTTC

abundance: -
d_gene: -
v_gene: TRBV3-1/TRBV3-2
j_gene: TRBJ2-7
CDR3aa: CASSRAFSYEQYF
CDR3nt: TGTGCCAGCAGTCGGGCGTTCTCCTACGAGCAGTACTTC

abundance: -
d_gene: -
v_gene: TRBV30
j_gene: TRBJ1-1
CDR3aa: CAWSGPTDVAEAFF
CDR3nt: TGTGCCTGGAGTGGTCCGACAGATGTAGCTGAAGCTTTCTTT

abundance: -
d_gene: -
v_gene: TRBV9
j_gene: TRBJ2-7
CDR3aa: CASSVGGDSSYEQYF
CDR3nt: TGTGCCAGCAGCGTAGGTGGCGATAGCTCCTACGAGCAGTACTTC